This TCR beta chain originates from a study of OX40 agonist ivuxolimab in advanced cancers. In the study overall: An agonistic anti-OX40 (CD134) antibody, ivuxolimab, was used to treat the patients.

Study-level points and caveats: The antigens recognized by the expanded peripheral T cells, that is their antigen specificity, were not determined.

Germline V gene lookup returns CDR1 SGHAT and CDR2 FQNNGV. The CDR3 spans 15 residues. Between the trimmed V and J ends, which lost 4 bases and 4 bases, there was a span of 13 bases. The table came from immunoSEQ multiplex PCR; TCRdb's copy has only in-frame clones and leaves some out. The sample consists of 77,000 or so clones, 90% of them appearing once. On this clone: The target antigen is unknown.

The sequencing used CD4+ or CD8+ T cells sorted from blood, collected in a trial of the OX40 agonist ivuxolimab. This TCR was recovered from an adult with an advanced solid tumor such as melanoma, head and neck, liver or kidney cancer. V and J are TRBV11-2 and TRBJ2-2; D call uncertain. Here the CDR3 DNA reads TGTGCCAGCAGCTCCCCGGCTAGGCCCACCGGGGAGCTGTTTTTT. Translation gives CASSSPARPTGELFF.